What follows are 17 T cell receptor beta chains derived from one specimen sequenced in a study of siplizumab effects on memory and regulatory T cells. TCRdb's copy holds only in-frame clones and misses some; the assay was immunoSEQ multiplex PCR. Of about 100,000 clones listed, approximately 90% are singletons. The sequencing input was Tregs sorted from blood. The source of these receptors is a human donor in good health.

The chain employs TRBV28 and TRBJ1-2, with D possibly TRBD1 on 5 matching bases. V was cut by 2 bases and J by 8 bases, with 9 bases left in between. The CDR3 contains 12 residues. The germline V gene encodes CDR1 MDHEN and CDR2 SYDVKM. This CDR3 reads CASSLLKGGYTF. CDR3 DNA sequence: TGTGCCAGCAGTTTACTGAAGGGGGGCTACACCTTC.

The chain has TRBV6-5 and TRBJ2-5; 9 bases map to TRBD1. The V gene end was trimmed by 6 bases and the J gene end by 0 bases; junction bases not matched to a gene: 5. Germline CDR1 and CDR2: MNHEY and SVGAGI. This CDR3 is 15 amino acids long. The CDR3 coding sequence is TGTGCCAGCAGACGTACAGGGGGCAACCAAGAGACCCAGTACTTC. Its protein is CASRRTGGNQETQYF.

The rearrangement links TRBV10-3 to TRBJ1-2; weak D call: TRBD1 (5 bases). Germline CDR1 is ENHRY and CDR2 is SYGVKD. The CDR3 has 14 residues. Deletions cut 6 bases from V and 2 bases from J, with 13 bases between. The CDR3 reads CAIRPSTENYGYTF. CDR3 nucleotides: TGTGCCATCAGGCCCTCGACAGAGAACTATGGCTACACCTTC.

This clone was picked up a small number of times. The chain links TRBV6-1 to TRBJ2-7, with D uncertain. Germline-derived CDR1 and CDR2 are MNHNS and SASEGT. The V gene lost 0 bases and the J gene lost 4 bases, with 4 bases spanning the gap. This CDR3 region has 12 residues. The CDR3 loop reads CASSEATYEQYF. In DNA, the CDR3 is TGTGCCAGCAGTGAAGCAACATACGAGCAGTACTTC.

The J gene is TRBJ2-3, the V gene TRBV28; TRBD2 matches 8 bases. The germline CDR1 and CDR2 sequences are MDHEN and SYDVKM. The CDR3 length is 15 residues. V trimming: 8 bases; J trimming: 4 bases; junction bases outside the gene matches: 11. The CDR3 here is CASVLGGRRADTQYF. The CDR3 coding sequence is TGTGCCAGCGTGTTGGGCGGGAGGAGGGCAGATACGCAGTATTTT.

V and J are TRBV5-4 and TRBJ2-2; 7 bases agree with TRBD2. This CDR3 spans 14 amino acids. V lost 4 bases, J lost 4 bases, and 4 bases stayed unmatched. The germline V gene has CDR1 SGHNT and CDR2 YYREEE (reference sequence). The CDR3 DNA follows: TGTGCCAGCAGCAGGGACTACGTCACCGGGGAGCTGTTTTTT. It specifies CASSRDYVTGELFF.

This sequence joins TRBV6-5 and TRBJ2-3; 8 bases are shared with TRBD2. The V gene's germline CDR1 is MNHEY and CDR2 SVGAGI. V lost 6 bases and J lost 2; bases outside the gene matches: 4. The length of the CDR3 is 14 residues. CDR3 sequence (DNA): TGTGCCAGCAGACGAGCGGGAGTCACAGATACGCAGTATTTT. Translated, it gives CASRRAGVTDTQYF.

The chain joins TRBV6-5 to TRBJ1-3; D is ambiguous. The CDR3 runs to 14 residues. In germline, CDR1 is MNHEY, CDR2 SVGAGI. V dropped 5 bases and J dropped 2 bases, with 10 bases sitting between them. This CDR3 reads CASSTGNPGNTIYF. The CDR3 DNA sequence: TGTGCCAGCAGTACGGGGAATCCTGGAAACACCATATATTTT.

V gene TRBV4-1 combines with J gene TRBJ2-5; D not certain. Per the germline V gene, CDR1 is MGHRA and CDR2 is YSYEKL. V was trimmed by 4 bases and J by 3 bases, leaving 15 bases between them. The CDR3 extends over 15 amino acids. The CDR3, as DNA: TGCGCCAGCAGCCCAAGTCCACGGAGAGAAGAGACCCAGTACTTC. Its protein product is CASSPSPRREETQYF.

This clone is a singleton in its sample. The chain employs TRBV30 and TRBJ1-2, with 8 nucleotides matching TRBD1. In germline, CDR1 is GTSNPN, CDR2 SVGIG (reference sequence). The ends lost 3 bases at V and 5 bases at J; junction bases unmatched: 8. CDR3 length: 14 amino acids. CDR3 sequence reads: CAWSWGQVVYGYTF. Written as DNA, the CDR3 is TGTGCCTGGAGCTGGGGACAGGTCGTGTATGGCTACACCTTC.

The CDR3 sequence: CSASELQETQYF. CDR3 DNA: TGCAGCGCCTCAGAACTGCAAGAGACCCAGTACTTC. The chain is built from TRBV29-1 and TRBJ2-5; D not certain. Germline values: CDR1 SQVTM, CDR2 ANQGSEA. V lost 7 bases to trimming and J lost 2 bases, with 11 bases between them. The CDR3 spans 12 residues.

This clone was recorded only once. The J gene is TRBJ2-7, the V gene TRBV19; D is perhaps TRBD1 or TRBD2 (5 bases each). Trimming took off 5 bases at V and 3 bases at J, with 8 bases between the two ends. Germline assignment: CDR1 LNHDA and CDR2 SQIVND (reference sequence). This CDR3 spans 12 amino acids. The CDR3 is CASSPGRYEQYF. As DNA, the CDR3 is TGTGCCAGTAGTCCGGGACGCTACGAGCAGTACTTC.

This chain uses TRBV27 with TRBJ1-5; 10 positions agree with TRBD1. Trimming cost V 2 bases and J 7 bases; bases outside gene matches: 8. Per the germline V gene, CDR1 is MNHEY and CDR2 is SMNVEV (reference sequence). This CDR3 comprises 16 residues. In DNA form, the CDR3 reads TGTGCCAGCAGTTTAGAACCCGGGACAGGGGACCAGCCCCAGCATTTT. This encodes CASSLEPGTGDQPQHF.

The CDR3 DNA reads TGTGCCAGCAGTGCGACCCGGGACAGGGTATCCTACGAGCAGTACTTC. Its protein is CASSATRDRVSYEQYF. The gene calls are TRBV6-1 and TRBJ2-7, with 9 bases that match TRBD1. There are 16 residues in the CDR3. CDR1 is MNHNS and CDR2 is SASEGT in the germline V gene. V shed 4 bases and J 1 base; nucleotides not matched to a gene: 8.

The rearrangement links TRBV9 to TRBJ2-3; tentative D call: TRBD2 (6 bases). The V and J ends lost 4 bases and 3 bases respectively, with 15 bases between them. Germline V CDR1 and CDR2: SGDLS, YYNGEE. CDR3 length: 15 amino acids. CDR3: CASSSTGAVTDTQYF. DNA for the CDR3: TGTGCCAGCAGCTCAACGGGAGCGGTAACAGATACGCAGTATTTT.

This clone has just one count. One end of the junction does not line up with germline, which may come from a read error. The V and J genes are TRBV5-6 and TRBJ2-3; D not resolved. This CDR3 contains 17 residues. CDR1 SGHDT and CDR2 YYEEEE come from the germline V gene. The DNA of the CDR3 is TGTGCCAGCGGCTTGGTTGTTCAGCCAGTTAGTGCAGATACGCAGTATTTT. Encoded protein: CASGLVVQPVSADTQYF.

This sequence joins TRBV19 and TRBJ2-3; 11 positions match TRBD2. CDR3 length: 15 residues. Germline CDR1 and CDR2: LNHDA and SQIVND (reference sequence). V gave up 7 bases and J gave up 3 bases; unmatched junction bases: 6. CDR3 nucleotide sequence: TGTGCCAGTACCTTGACTAGCGGGACAACAGATACGCAGTATTTT. Residues: CASTLTSGTTDTQYF.